These 25 T cell receptor beta chains share one sample of origin, sequenced in a study of cytomegalovirus exposure and HLA in healthy donors. The protocol was immunoSEQ multiplex PCR, while the TCRdb copy is restricted to in-frame clones and leaves out a portion. The sample consists of just under 75,000 clones, 90% to 95% of them appearing once. Sequencing was performed on PBMCs. The receptors derive from a woman under 30 in good health and CMV-seropositive.

V usage is TRBV28 and J usage is TRBJ1-4; a weak D match, TRBD1 (6 bases). The CDR3 contains 16 residues. Trimming pared 1 base from V and 7 bases from J, leaving 16 bases between. CDR1 and CDR2 (germline): MDHEN, SYDVKM. CDR3 nucleotide sequence: TGTGCCAGCAGTTTATCGGGGAGGGGGATAGGTGAAAAACTGTTTTTT. This codes for CASSLSGRGIGEKLFF.

The chain employs TRBV11-2 and TRBJ2-1; maybe TRBD2 (6 bases). Deletions cut 0 bases from V and 6 bases from J, with 15 bases between. This CDR3 is built from 16 residues. From germline, CDR1 is SGHAT and CDR2 FQNNGV. The CDR3 is CASSLDQVAGLNEQFF. DNA of the CDR3: TGTGCCAGCAGCTTAGATCAGGTGGCGGGACTCAATGAGCAGTTCTTC.

The chain links TRBV21-1 to TRBJ2-2; the table's D call, TRBD1, was not checked against the DNA. TRBV21-1 is recorded as a pseudogene. The CDR3 consists of 18 residues. CDR3 region: CASSPRDRGPIGAGELFF. The CDR3 bases are TGTGCCAGCAGCCCTCGGGACAGGGGTCCGATAGGTGCCGGGGAGCTGTTTTTT.

This clone was seen once. The chain is built from TRBV2 and TRBJ1-5; possibly TRBD1 for D (5 bases). The CDR3 has 14 amino acids. The germline V gene encodes CDR1 SNHLY and CDR2 FYNNEI. V was trimmed by 5 bases and J by 0 bases, leaving 8 bases between them. CDR3 loop: CASSRQYSNQPQHF. The CDR3 nucleotides read TGTGCCAGCAGTCGACAGTATAGCAATCAGCCCCAGCATTTT.

V gene TRBV5-1 combines with J gene TRBJ1-1; 8 bases line up with TRBD1. The CDR3 consists of 16 residues. Germline-derived CDR1 and CDR2 are SGHRS and YFSETQ. V shed 2 bases and J 0 bases; nucleotides not matched to a gene: 6. CDR3 in amino acids: CASSFGDRTLNTEAFF. The CDR3 coding sequence is TGCGCCAGCAGCTTTGGGGACAGGACTTTGAACACTGAAGCTTTCTTT.

The CDR3 region has the DNA TGTGCCACCAGCAGTCTGGGCCATAGGAACACTGAAGCTTTCTTT. It encodes CATSSLGHRNTEAFF. The gene calls are TRBV15 and TRBJ1-1, with D uncertain. The ends were cut back, 3 bases at V and 1 base at J, with 12 bases in the middle. The germline V gene encodes CDR1 LNHNV and CDR2 YYDKDF (reference sequence). This CDR3 has 15 amino acids.

To note about this clone: The germline gene is not matched at one end of the junction; a read error may be the cause. J is TRBJ1-2 and V is TRBV7-2; no clear D. The CDR3 is 13 residues long. CDR1 is SGHTA and CDR2 is FQGNSA in the germline V gene. The CDR3 DNA is TGTGCCAGCAGCCTAGCCGGGAACTATGGCTACACCTTC. This encodes CASSLAGNYGYTF. The full variable domain, rest sourced from reference TRBV7-2 and TRBJ1-2, is GAGVSQSPSNKVTEKGKDVELRCDPISGHTALYWYRQSLGQGLEFLIYFQGNSAPDKSGLPSDRFSAERTGGSVSTLTIQRTQQEDSAVYLCASSLAGNYGYTFGSGTRLTVV.

The V gene is TRBV27, the J gene TRBJ1-6, with a weak D call TRBD1 (5 bases). Trimming took 5 bases from V and 7 from J, leaving 9 bases between them. Germline CDR1 reads MNHEY; CDR2 reads SMNVEV (reference sequence). CDR3 length equals 13 residues. The CDR3 nucleotides read TGTGCCAGCAGTATCCGACAGAATTCACCCCTCCACTTT. It yields the protein CASSIRQNSPLHF.

Comments on this clone: Sequence at one end of the junction differs from germline and may be a read error. The chain couples TRBV4-2 to TRBJ1-1; 8 bases are a match to TRBD1. Germline CDR1 LGHNA, CDR2 YNFKEQ. There are 14 residues in the CDR3. In DNA, the CDR3 is TGTGCCAGCAGCCAAGACGGTGCAGGGGGCCCTCGAAGCTTT. Residues: CASSQDGAGGPRSF.

This clone was seen only once. The rearrangement joins TRBV5-1 to TRBJ2-1; D might be TRBD1 (5 bases). Germline V gene data show CDR1 as SGHRS and CDR2 as YFSETQ. Between the trimmed V and J ends, which lost 5 bases and 6 bases, there was a span of 21 bases. The CDR3 has 16 amino acids. For the CDR3, the DNA is TGCGCCAGCAGGCCCAAAGGACAAAGGTATTTCAATGAGCAGTTCTTC. Amino acid sequence: CASRPKGQRYFNEQFF.

The chain carries TRBV6-5 and TRBJ1-1; 8 nucleotides agree with TRBD1. J was trimmed by 7 bases and V by 6 bases; bases with no gene match: 4. Looked up from germline, CDR1 is MNHEY and CDR2 is SVGAGI. There are 12 residues in the CDR3. DNA for the CDR3: TGTGCCAGCAGAGGAGGACAGGGTGAAGCTTTCTTT. This codes for CASRGGQGEAFF.

This clone was detected only a few times. The rearrangement links TRBV27 to TRBJ1-6; 8 bases match TRBD1. V shed 6 bases and J 6 bases; nucleotides not matched to a gene: 1. CDR1 MNHEY and CDR2 SMNVEV come from the germline V gene (reference sequence). The CDR3 contains 13 residues. CDR3 amino acids: CASSGQGNSPLHF. The CDR3 region has the DNA TGTGCCAGCAGCGGACAGGGTAATTCACCCCTCCACTTT.

This chain joins TRBV4-3 and TRBJ1-5; TRBD1 matches at 12 bases. The CDR3 spans 16 residues. Germline V gene data show CDR1 as LGHNA and CDR2 as YSLEER. V was pared by 3 bases and J by 1 base, with 1 base of the junction left unmatched. The CDR3 is CASSQGTGGSNQPQHF. DNA of the CDR3: TGCGCCAGCAGCCAGGGGACAGGGGGCAGCAATCAGCCCCAGCATTTT.

The chain recombines TRBV4-3 with TRBJ1-6; 8 nucleotides agree with TRBD1. This CDR3 is 14 amino acids long. CDR1 is LGHNA, CDR2 YSLEER, per germline. V shed 4 bases and J 5 bases; nucleotides not matched to a gene: 1. The CDR3 protein is CASSLGQDNSPLHF. CDR3 sequence (DNA): TGCGCCAGCAGCCTGGGACAGGATAATTCACCCCTCCACTTT.

J is TRBJ1-5 and V is TRBV5-5; D ambiguous. The CDR3 is 13 residues long. Trimming removed 1 base from V and 3 bases from J, with 5 bases in between. The germline V gene encodes CDR1 SGHKS and CDR2 YYEKEE (reference sequence). The CDR3 is CASSLSPNQPQHF. CDR3 coding DNA: TGTGCCAGCAGCTTGTCTCCCAATCAGCCCCAGCATTTT. The full variable domain, completed using reference TRBV5-5 and TRBJ1-5, is DAGVTQSPTHLIKTRGQQVTLRCSPISGHKSVSWYQQVLGQGPQFIFQYYEKEERGRGNFPDRFSARQFPNYSSELNVNALLLGDSALYLCASSLSPNQPQHFGDGTRLSIL.

CDR3 sequence: CASSEGQGPSNSPLHF. CDR3 in DNA: TGTGCCAGCAGTGAAGGACAGGGACCCTCTAATTCACCCCTCCACTTT. The rearrangement joins TRBV6-1 to TRBJ1-6, with 7 nucleotides matching TRBD1. CDR3 length: 16 residues. The trim removed 1 base at V and 6 bases at J, leaving 6 bases unmatched. The germline CDR1 and CDR2 sequences are MNHNS and SASEGT.

The chain links TRBV12-5 to TRBJ2-5, with 10 bases lining up with TRBD2. Unmatched junction bases numbered 18, after V lost 6 bases and J lost 5 bases. The CDR3 loop spans 18 amino acids. Germline V gene sequence: CDR1 LGHNT, CDR2 FRNRAP. CDR3 nucleotide sequence: TGTGCTAGTGGCTACTCAGGGTTTCTAGCGGGAGTCTGGGAGACCCAGTACTTC. Amino acids: CASGYSGFLAGVWETQYF.

This chain uses TRBV5-1 with TRBJ1-6, with TRBD1 matching 7 bases. Germline CDR1 reads SGHRS; CDR2 reads YFSETQ. This CDR3 spans 16 amino acids. V trimming: 2 bases; J trimming: 4 bases; junction bases outside the gene matches: 6. The DNA of the CDR3 is TGCGCCAGCAGCTTAACAGGGGCCAGATATAATTCACCCCTCCACTTT. Amino acids: CASSLTGARYNSPLHF.

The chain has TRBV9 and TRBJ2-3; 10 positions agree with TRBD2. Looked up from germline, CDR1 is SGDLS and CDR2 is YYNGEE. The CDR3 has 17 residues. V lost 2 bases and J lost 5; bases outside the gene matches: 11. This chain's CDR3 is CASSVTLSGGARDTQYF. The CDR3, as DNA: TGTGCCAGCAGCGTGACCTTAAGCGGGGGGGCCCGAGATACGCAGTATTTT. Full variable domain (outside the CDR3, taken from reference TRBV9 and TRBJ2-3): DSGVTQTPKHLITATGQRVTLRCSPRSGDLSVYWYQQSLDQGLQFLIQYYNGEERAKGNILERFSAQQFPDLHSELNLSSLELGDSALYFCASSVTLSGGARDTQYFGPGTRLTVL.

The V gene is TRBV23-1, the J gene TRBJ1-4; D gene ambiguous. TRBV23-1 is classed as an ORF, of uncertain function. The V gene lost 0 bases and the J gene lost 12 bases, with 17 bases spanning the gap. This CDR3 is built from 15 residues. The CDR3 DNA reads as TGCGCCAGCAGTCAATCACAAAACCACACCGATGAACTGTTTTTT. Amino acid sequence: CASSQSQNHTDELFF.

The chain recombines TRBV7-3 with TRBJ2-1; 14 bases are shared with TRBD2. The length of the CDR3 is 15 residues. In germline, CDR1 is SGHTA, CDR2 FQGTGA. V was pared by 5 bases and J by 9 bases, with 6 bases of the junction left unmatched. The CDR3 DNA reads as TGTGCCAGCAGCCCGACTAGCGGGAGGGCCGGTGAGCAGTTCTTC. It specifies CASSPTSGRAGEQFF.

The V gene is TRBV11-2, the J gene TRBJ1-1; the match to TRBD1 covers 9 bases. There are 15 residues in the CDR3. The junction had 9 bases not matched to a gene; V was cut back by 1 base and J by 9 bases. Germline V gene lookup returns CDR1 SGHAT and CDR2 FQNNGV. The CDR3: CASSLADRGRGKAFF. The CDR3 coding sequence is TGTGCCAGCAGCTTAGCGGACAGGGGCAGGGGGAAAGCTTTCTTT.

This clone was counted a single time. The chain carries TRBV25-1 and TRBJ1-6; 7 nucleotides line up with TRBD1. V trimming: 0 bases; J trimming: 9 bases; junction bases outside the gene matches: 5. Germline V gives CDR1 MGHDK, CDR2 SYGVNS. The CDR3 covers 15 residues. The DNA of the CDR3 is TGTGCCAGCAGTGAATATTCCCAGGGGGGTTCACCCCTCCACTTT. Translating it yields CASSEYSQGGSPLHF.

The chain joins TRBV19 to TRBJ2-1; 10 bases agree with TRBD2. This CDR3 is built from 17 residues. The ends lost 5 bases at V and 3 bases at J; junction bases unmatched: 10. CDR1 and CDR2 from the germline V gene are LNHDA and SQIVND (reference sequence). CDR3 DNA sequence: TGTGCCAGTAGTCCGCGTATACTAGCGGGGTTCTACAATGAGCAGTTCTTC. This gives the protein CASSPRILAGFYNEQFF.

This chain joins TRBV7-9 and TRBJ1-2; D not resolved. Germline CDR1 is SEHNR and CDR2 is FQNEAQ (reference sequence). Trimming removed 5 bases from V and 4 bases from J, with 23 bases in between. The CDR3 loop spans 17 amino acids. CDR3 sequence (DNA): TGTGCCAGCAGCCATTCGATAGCTGCACTCGTACTCTATGGCTACACCTTC. It encodes CASSHSIAALVLYGYTF. Variable domain in full (rest from reference TRBV7-9 and TRBJ1-2): DTGVSQNPRHKITKRGQNVTFRCDPISEHNRLYWYRQTLGQGPEFLTYFQNEAQLEKSRLLSDRFSAERPKGSFSTLEIQRTEQGDSAMYLCASSHSIAALVLYGYTFGSGTRLTVV.